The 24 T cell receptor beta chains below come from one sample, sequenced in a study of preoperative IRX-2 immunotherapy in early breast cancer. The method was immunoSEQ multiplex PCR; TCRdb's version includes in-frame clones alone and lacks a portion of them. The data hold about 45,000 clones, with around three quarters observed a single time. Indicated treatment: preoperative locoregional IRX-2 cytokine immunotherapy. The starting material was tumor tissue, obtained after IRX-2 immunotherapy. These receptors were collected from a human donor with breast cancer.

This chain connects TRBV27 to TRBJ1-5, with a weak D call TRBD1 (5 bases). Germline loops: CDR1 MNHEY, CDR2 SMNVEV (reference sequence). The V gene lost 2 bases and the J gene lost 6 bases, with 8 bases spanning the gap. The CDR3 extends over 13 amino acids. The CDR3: CASSLRGLQPQHF. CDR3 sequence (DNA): TGTGCCAGCAGTTTAAGGGGCCTTCAGCCCCAGCATTTT.

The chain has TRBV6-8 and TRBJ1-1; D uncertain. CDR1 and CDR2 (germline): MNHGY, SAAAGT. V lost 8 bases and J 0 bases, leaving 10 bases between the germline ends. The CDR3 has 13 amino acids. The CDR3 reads CASLGGLNTEAFF. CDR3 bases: TGTGCCAGCTTGGGAGGGTTGAACACTGAAGCTTTCTTT.

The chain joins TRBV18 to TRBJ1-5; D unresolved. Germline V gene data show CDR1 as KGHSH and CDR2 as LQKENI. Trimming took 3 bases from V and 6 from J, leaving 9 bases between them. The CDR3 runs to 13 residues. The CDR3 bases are TGTGCCAGCTCACCGACTTTAGCTCAGCCCCAGCATTTT. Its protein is CASSPTLAQPQHF.

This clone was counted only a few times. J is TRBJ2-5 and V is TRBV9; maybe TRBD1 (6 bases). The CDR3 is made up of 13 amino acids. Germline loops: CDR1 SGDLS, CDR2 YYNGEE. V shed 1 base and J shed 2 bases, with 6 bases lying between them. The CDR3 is CASSVQGQETQYF. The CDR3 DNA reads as TGTGCCAGCAGCGTACAGGGGCAAGAGACCCAGTACTTC.

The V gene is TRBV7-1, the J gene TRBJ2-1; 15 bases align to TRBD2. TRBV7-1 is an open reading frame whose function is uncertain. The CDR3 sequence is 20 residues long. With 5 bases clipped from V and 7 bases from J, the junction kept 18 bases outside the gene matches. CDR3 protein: CASSLPIGTSGRLVRNEQFF. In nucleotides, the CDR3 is TGTGCCAGCAGCCTACCGATCGGGACTAGCGGGAGGTTGGTTAGAAATGAGCAGTTCTTC.

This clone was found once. The CDR3 reads CASSATGTTNEKLFF. DNA of the CDR3: TGTGCCAGCAGCGCGACAGGGACAACTAATGAAAAACTGTTTTTT. The gene calls are TRBV7-4 and TRBJ1-4; 7 bases map to TRBD1. The CDR3 covers 15 residues. The trim removed 5 bases at V and 0 bases at J, leaving 3 bases unmatched. Per germline, CDR1 SGHVT and CDR2 SQSDAQ.

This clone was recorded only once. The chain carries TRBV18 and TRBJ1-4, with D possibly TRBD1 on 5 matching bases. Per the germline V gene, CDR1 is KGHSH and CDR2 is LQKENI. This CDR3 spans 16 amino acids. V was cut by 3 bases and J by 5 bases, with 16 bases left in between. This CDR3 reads CASSPFQGGQNEKLFF. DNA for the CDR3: TGTGCCAGCTCACCGTTCCAGGGAGGCCAGAATGAAAAACTGTTTTTT.

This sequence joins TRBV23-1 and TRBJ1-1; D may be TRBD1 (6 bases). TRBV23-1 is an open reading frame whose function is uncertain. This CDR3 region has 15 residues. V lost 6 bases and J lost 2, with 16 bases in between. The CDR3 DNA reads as TGCGCCAGCAGCCAAGTCGGGGGGGGCAACACTGAAGCTTTCTTT. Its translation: CASSQVGGGNTEAFF.

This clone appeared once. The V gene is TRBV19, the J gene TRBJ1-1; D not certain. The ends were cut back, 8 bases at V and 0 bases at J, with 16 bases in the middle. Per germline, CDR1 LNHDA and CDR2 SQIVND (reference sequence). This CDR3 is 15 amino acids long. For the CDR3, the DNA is TGTGCCAGTTCATCCGGGAGGCAGATGAACACTGAAGCTTTCTTT. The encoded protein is CASSSGRQMNTEAFF. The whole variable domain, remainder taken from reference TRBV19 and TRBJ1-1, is DGGITQSPKYLFRKEGQNVTLSCEQNLNHDAMYWYRQDPGQGLRLIYYSQIVNDFQKGDIAEGYSVSREKKESFPLTVTSAQKNPTAFYLCASSSGRQMNTEAFFGQGTRLTVV.

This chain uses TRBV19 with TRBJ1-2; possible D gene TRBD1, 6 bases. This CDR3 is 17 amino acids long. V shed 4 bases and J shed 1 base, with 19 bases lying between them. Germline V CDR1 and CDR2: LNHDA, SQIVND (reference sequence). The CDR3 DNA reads TGTGCCAGTAGTAGGGGAAGGGGACAAAATGTTAACTATGGCTACACCTTC. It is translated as CASSRGRGQNVNYGYTF.

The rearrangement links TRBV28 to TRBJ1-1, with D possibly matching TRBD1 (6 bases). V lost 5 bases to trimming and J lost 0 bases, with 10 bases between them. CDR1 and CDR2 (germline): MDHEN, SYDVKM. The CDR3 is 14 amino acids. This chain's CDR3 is CASSTDRLNTEAFF. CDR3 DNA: TGTGCCAGCAGTACGGACAGACTGAACACTGAAGCTTTCTTT.

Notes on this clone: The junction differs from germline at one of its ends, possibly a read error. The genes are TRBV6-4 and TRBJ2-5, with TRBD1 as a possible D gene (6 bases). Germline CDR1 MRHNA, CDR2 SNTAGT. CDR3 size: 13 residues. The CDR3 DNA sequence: TGTGCCATCAGTGAACAGGGCGGGGAGACCCAGTACTTC. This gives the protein CAISEQGGETQYF.

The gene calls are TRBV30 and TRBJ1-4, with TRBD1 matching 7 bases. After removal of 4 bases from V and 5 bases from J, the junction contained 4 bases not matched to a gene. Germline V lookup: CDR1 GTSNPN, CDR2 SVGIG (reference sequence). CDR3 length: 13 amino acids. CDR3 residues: CAWNPGGNEKLFF. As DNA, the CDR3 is TGTGCCTGGAACCCAGGGGGGAATGAAAAACTGTTTTTT.

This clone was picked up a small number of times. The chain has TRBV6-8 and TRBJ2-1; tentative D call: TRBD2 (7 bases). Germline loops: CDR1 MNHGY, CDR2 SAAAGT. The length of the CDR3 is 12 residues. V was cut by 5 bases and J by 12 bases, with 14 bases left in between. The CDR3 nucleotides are TGTGCCAGCAGTCAGAGGGGGGGAGGGCAGTTCTTC. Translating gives CASSQRGGGQFF.

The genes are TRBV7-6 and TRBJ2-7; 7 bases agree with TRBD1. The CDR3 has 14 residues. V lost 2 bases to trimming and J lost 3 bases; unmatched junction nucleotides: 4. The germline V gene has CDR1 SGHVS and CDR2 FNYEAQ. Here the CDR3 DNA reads TGTGCCAGCAGCTTACCCAGGGACAGCTACGAGCAGTACTTC. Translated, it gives CASSLPRDSYEQYF.

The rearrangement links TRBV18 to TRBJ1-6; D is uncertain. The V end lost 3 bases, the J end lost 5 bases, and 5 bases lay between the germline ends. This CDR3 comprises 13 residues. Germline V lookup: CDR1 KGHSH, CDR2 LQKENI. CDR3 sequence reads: CASSPQNNSPLHF. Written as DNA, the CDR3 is TGTGCCAGCTCACCGCAAAATAATTCACCCCTCCACTTT.

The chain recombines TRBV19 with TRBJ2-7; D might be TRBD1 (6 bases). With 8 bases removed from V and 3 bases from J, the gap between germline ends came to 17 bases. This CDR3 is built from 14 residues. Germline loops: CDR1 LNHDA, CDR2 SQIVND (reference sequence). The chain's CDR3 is CASSSRPRGYEQYF. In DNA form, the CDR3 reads TGTGCCAGTTCCTCCCGGCCCAGGGGCTACGAGCAGTACTTC.

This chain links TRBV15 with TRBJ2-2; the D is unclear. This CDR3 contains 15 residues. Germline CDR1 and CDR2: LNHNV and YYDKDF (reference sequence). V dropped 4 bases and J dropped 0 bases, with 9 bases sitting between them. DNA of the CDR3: TGTGCCACCAGCAACCTAGGGTCGAACACCGGGGAGCTGTTTTTT. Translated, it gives CATSNLGSNTGELFF.

CDR3 sequence reads: CATSRAPSGREETQYF. Here the CDR3 DNA reads TGTGCCACCAGCAGAGCCCCTAGCGGGAGGGAAGAGACCCAGTACTTC. The chain employs TRBV15 and TRBJ2-5; TRBD2 matches at 12 bases. Germline CDR1 reads LNHNV; CDR2 reads YYDKDF (reference sequence). The CDR3 runs 16 residues. J gave up 3 bases and V 1 base, and 3 bases lay outside the gene matches.

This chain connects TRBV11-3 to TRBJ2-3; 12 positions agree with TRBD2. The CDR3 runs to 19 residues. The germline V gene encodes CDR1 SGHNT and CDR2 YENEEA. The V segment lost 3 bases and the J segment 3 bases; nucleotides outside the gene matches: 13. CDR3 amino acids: CASSLAPGLAGLRTDTQYF. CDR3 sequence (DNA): TGTGCCAGCAGCTTGGCCCCCGGACTAGCGGGACTGAGAACAGATACGCAGTATTTT. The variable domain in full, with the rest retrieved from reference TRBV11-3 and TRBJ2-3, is EAGVVQSPRYKIIEKKQPVAFWCNPISGHNTLYWYLQNLGQGPELLIRYENEEAVDDSQLPKDRFSAERLKGVDSTLKIQPAELGDSAVYLCASSLAPGLAGLRTDTQYFGPGTRLTVL.

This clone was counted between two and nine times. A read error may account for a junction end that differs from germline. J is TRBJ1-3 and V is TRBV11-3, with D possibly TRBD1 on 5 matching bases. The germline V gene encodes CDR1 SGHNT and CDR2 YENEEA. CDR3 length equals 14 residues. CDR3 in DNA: TGTGCCAGCAGCTTGGGGCCCGCTGGGAACACCATATATTTT. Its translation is CASSLGPAGNTIYF. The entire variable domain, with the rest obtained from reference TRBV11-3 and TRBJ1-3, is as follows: EAGVVQSPRYKIIEKKQPVAFWCNPISGHNTLYWYLQNLGQGPELLIRYENEEAVDDSQLPKDRFSAERLKGVDSTLKIQPAELGDSAVYLCASSLGPAGNTIYFGEGSWLTVV.

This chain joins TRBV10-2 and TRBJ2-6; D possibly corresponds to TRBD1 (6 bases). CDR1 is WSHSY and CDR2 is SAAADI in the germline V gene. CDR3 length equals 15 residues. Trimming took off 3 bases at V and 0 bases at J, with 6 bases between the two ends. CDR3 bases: TGCGCCAGCAGTGAAGGGGGCTCTGGGGCCAACGTCCTGACTTTC. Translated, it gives CASSEGGSGANVLTF.

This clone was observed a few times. CDR3 bases: TGTGCCAGCAGCCAAGATCGGCGAGCGGGAGGGAGAGAGACCCAGTACTTC. Protein product: CASSQDRRAGGRETQYF. The chain joins TRBV14 to TRBJ2-5; TRBD2 agrees at 10 bases. V shed 0 bases and J 4 bases; nucleotides not matched to a gene: 8. CDR3 length equals 17 residues. From germline, CDR1 is SGHDN and CDR2 FVKESK.

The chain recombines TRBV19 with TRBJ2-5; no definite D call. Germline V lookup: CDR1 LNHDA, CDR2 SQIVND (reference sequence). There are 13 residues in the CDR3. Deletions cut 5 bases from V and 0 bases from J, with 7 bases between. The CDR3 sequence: CASSRSYQETQYF. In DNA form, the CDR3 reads TGTGCCAGTAGTCGTTCTTACCAAGAGACCCAGTACTTC.